Listed below are T cell receptor beta chains from one sample, sequenced in a study of siplizumab effects on memory and regulatory T cells. Repertoires were generated with immunoSEQ multiplex PCR, while TCRdb's copy carries only in-frame clones and drops some. This sample carries some 100,000 clones, less than 95% of them seen once, and the ten largest clones take approximately 0.66%. The sequenced material came from Tregs sorted from blood. These receptors were taken from a human donor in good health. Both conserved end residues are part of each CDR3. The D gene is left open where the match is weak. Not all rows give a size; the values are once, few, many and, for expanded clones, a class.

d_gene | j_gene | abundance | v_gene | CDR3aa | CDR3nt
. | TRBJ1-1 | . | TRBV6-1 | CASSVGVRVLEAFF | TGTGCCAGCAGCGTCGGAGTCAGGGTTCTGGAAGCTTTCTTT
TRBD2 | TRBJ2-1 | . | TRBV28 | CASSLGLAGPYNEQFF | TGTGCCAGCAGTTTAGGACTAGCGGGACCCTACAATGAGCAGTTCTTC
. | TRBJ1-2 | . | TRBV9 | CASSVGTEGWGGYTF | TGTGCCAGCAGCGTAGGAACAGAAGGGTGGGGAGGCTACACCTTC
. | TRBJ2-7 | . | TRBV18 | CASSPQLGDEQYF | TGTGCCAGCTCACCACAATTAGGGGACGAGCAGTACTTC
TRBD1 | TRBJ2-5 | . | TRBV5-1 | CASSGLTGGRGETQYF | TGCGCCAGCAGCGGGCTTACAGGGGGTAGGGGAGAGACCCAGTACTTC
. | TRBJ2-1 | . | TRBV6-6 | CASSSRGRGNEQFF | TGTGCCAGCAGTTCCCGAGGTAGGGGCAATGAGCAGTTCTTC
. | TRBJ2-7 | . | TRBV13 | CASSPRTGAPTGQYF | TGTGCCAGCAGCCCCCGGACTGGAGCCCCTACGGGGCAGTACTTC
. | TRBJ2-7 | . | TRBV6-5 | CASGKQGKASYEQYF | TGTGCCAGCGGAAAACAGGGAAAAGCCTCCTACGAGCAGTACTTC
. | TRBJ2-7 | . | TRBV19 | CASSQQGYEQYF | TGTGCCAGTAGTCAGCAGGGGTACGAGCAGTACTTC
. | TRBJ1-1 | . | TRBV5-4 | CASSSRQFMNTEAFF | TGTGCCAGCAGCTCTAGACAGTTTATGAACACTGAAGCTTTCTTT
. | TRBJ1-2 | . | TRBV28 | CASITAATLQYGYTF | TGTGCCAGCATTACGGCAGCTACTCTTCAATATGGCTACACCTTC
. | TRBJ2-3 | . | TRBV27 | CASSYGLGYTDTQYF | TGTGCCAGCAGTTACGGGTTGGGCTACACAGATACGCAGTATTTT
. | TRBJ2-2 | once | TRBV7-3 | CASSLIRRGNTGELFF | TGTGCCAGCAGCTTAATTAGGAGGGGGAACACCGGGGAGCTGTTTTTT
TRBD1 | TRBJ2-7 | . | TRBV27 | CASSLGTGTGGAVKQYF | TGTGCCAGCAGTTTAGGAACGGGGACAGGGGGAGCCGTAAAGCAGTACTTC
TRBD2 | TRBJ2-1 | . | TRBV5-1 | CASSFPPRASGASYNEQFF | TGCGCCAGCAGCTTCCCGCCTAGGGCTAGCGGGGCCTCCTACAATGAGCAGTTCTTC
. | TRBJ2-5 | . | TRBV4-1 | CASSQGKIEETQYF | TGCGCCAGCAGCCAAGGAAAGATAGAAGAGACCCAGTACTTC
. | TRBJ2-3 | . | TRBV7-3 | CASSLMVSGGLSTDTQYF | TGTGCCAGCAGCTTAATGGTTAGCGGCGGTCTGAGCACAGATACGCAGTATTTT
. | TRBJ1-1 | . | TRBV28 | CASRQDTEAFF | TGTGCCAGCAGGCAGGACACTGAAGCTTTCTTT
. | TRBJ2-3 | . | TRBV28 | CASSLLWDGPDTQYF | TGTGCCAGCAGTTTACTTTGGGACGGGCCGGATACGCAGTATTTT
. | TRBJ2-7 | . | TRBV20-1 | CSASFIYEQYF | TGCAGTGCTAGTTTTATCTACGAGCAGTACTTC
TRBD1 | TRBJ2-1 | . | TRBV5-1 | CASSVSQGTGNEQFF | TGCGCCAGCAGCGTGAGCCAAGGGACAGGGAATGAGCAGTTCTTC
TRBD2 | TRBJ2-5 | . | TRBV27 | CASRRRTSGPLLQETQYF | TGTGCCAGCAGACGAAGGACTAGCGGGCCGCTCTTACAAGAGACCCAGTACTTC
. | TRBJ2-3 | . | TRBV5-1 | CASSLARTLGADTQYF | TGCGCCAGCAGCTTGGCTAGGACTCTTGGGGCAGATACGCAGTATTTT
. | TRBJ2-5 | . | TRBV11-2 | CASSLMGETQYF | TGTGCCAGCAGCTTAATGGGGGAGACCCAGTACTTC
. | TRBJ1-1 | . | TRBV5-1 | CASSLVFGTNTEAFF | TGCGCCAGCAGCTTGGTTTTTGGAACGAACACTGAAGCTTTCTTT
. | TRBJ2-3 | . | TRBV10-3 | CAISFQGRGTQYF | TGTGCCATCAGTTTTCAGGGAAGAGGTACGCAGTATTTT
. | TRBJ2-1 | . | TRBV7-3 | CASSLVNLKGEQFF | TGTGCCAGCAGCTTAGTTAATCTTAAGGGGGAGCAGTTCTTC
. | TRBJ2-3 | . | TRBV19 | CARNRYNTDTQYF | TGTGCCAGAAACAGGTATAACACAGATACGCAGTATTTT
. | TRBJ1-1 | . | TRBV7-6 | CASSLRRGTEAFF | TGTGCCAGCAGCTTAAGAAGGGGTACTGAAGCTTTCTTT
. | TRBJ1-5 | . | TRBV28 | CASISGESNQPQHF | TGTGCCAGTATCTCAGGGGAGAGCAATCAGCCCCAGCATTTT
. | TRBJ2-1 | once | TRBV6-1 | CASGKREDGYEQFF | TGTGCCAGCGGAAAAAGGGAGGATGGCTATGAGCAGTTCTTC
TRBD2 | TRBJ2-3 | once | TRBV7-2 | CASRKPKVAGYTDTQYF | TGTGCCAGCAGGAAACCGAAAGTAGCGGGTTACACAGATACGCAGTATTTT
. | TRBJ2-3 | . | TRBV4-1 | CASSQDWRGRDTQYF | TGCGCCAGCAGCCAAGATTGGAGGGGCCGAGATACGCAGTATTTT
. | TRBJ2-1 | . | TRBV5-1 | CASSAHGSRQQFF | TGCGCCAGCAGCGCCCACGGGAGTAGGCAGCAGTTCTTC
TRBD2 | TRBJ2-2 | . | TRBV7-8 | CASSHGKLAGEGGELFF | TGTGCCAGCAGCCATGGTAAACTAGCGGGAGAAGGCGGGGAGCTGTTTTTT
. | TRBJ1-1 | once | TRBV2 | CANGGVKAEAFF | TGTGCCAACGGAGGGGTAAAAGCTGAAGCTTTCTTT
TRBD1 | TRBJ1-1 | . | TRBV18 | CASSLDRGYTEAFF | TGTGCCAGCTCACTCGACAGGGGTTACACTGAAGCTTTCTTT
. | TRBJ1-1 | . | TRBV9 | CASSVPLEGPAFF | TGTGCCAGCAGCGTACCCTTGGAGGGGCCGGCTTTCTTT
. | TRBJ2-7 | . | TRBV2 | CASVRQVASYEQYF | TGTGCCAGCGTTCGGCAGGTAGCCTCCTACGAGCAGTACTTC
. | TRBJ2-4 | . | TRBV4-1 | CASRKGRGAKNIQYF | TGCGCCAGCAGAAAGGGGAGGGGGGCCAAAAACATTCAGTACTTC
TRBD2 | TRBJ2-7 | . | TRBV7-3 | CASSSGGVQFHEQYF | TGTGCCAGCAGCTCCGGGGGGGTACAGTTCCACGAGCAGTACTTC
. | TRBJ2-1 | . | TRBV2 | CASRYNEQFF | TGTGCCAGCAGGTACAATGAGCAGTTCTTC
. | TRBJ2-7 | . | TRBV28 | CASSQGGRYEQYF | TGTGCCAGCAGCCAGGGGGGGAGGTACGAGCAGTACTTC
TRBD1 | TRBJ2-7 | . | TRBV5-1 | CASSSHLGQGLHEQYF | TGCGCCAGCAGCTCGCACCTCGGACAGGGGCTCCACGAGCAGTACTTC
TRBD2 | TRBJ2-1 | . | TRBV6-1 | CASRGAGGLNEQFF | TGTGCCAGCAGAGGAGCGGGAGGGCTCAATGAGCAGTTCTTC
TRBD1 | TRBJ2-1 | . | TRBV27 | CASSFGQGAWEQFF | TGTGCCAGCAGTTTCGGACAGGGGGCGTGGGAGCAGTTCTTC
. | TRBJ2-7 | once | TRBV6-5 | CASSLTRSRDYEQYF | TGTGCCAGCAGCCTTACGCGGTCCAGGGACTACGAGCAGTACTTC
. | TRBJ2-7 | . | TRBV6-1 | CATLAGLPHEQYF | TGTGCCACCCTGGCCGGACTCCCCCACGAGCAGTACTTC
. | TRBJ2-7 | . | TRBV18 | CASSPGTTKTYEQYF | TGTGCCAGCTCACCAGGGACAACTAAGACCTACGAGCAGTACTTC